The clone carrying this T cell receptor (beta chain) was recorded at least ten times. This CDR3 spans 15 amino acids. V was pared by 7 bases and J by 1 base, with 20 bases between. The germline gives CDR1 SQVTM, CDR2 ANQGSEA. TCRdb fed the RT-PCR reads into MiXCR, producing one record per CDR3 protein. The sample has hundreds of thousands of distinct CDR3 sequences, approximately 14% seen once; the top ten hold roughly 3.9%. The rearrangement joins TRBV29-1 to TRBJ2-7; perhaps TRBD2 as D (5 bases). The sequence was obtained from a female donor in good health, serving as a healthy control. Sequencing input: memory CD4+ T cells from blood. The CDR3 spells CSAELGRFPSYEQYF. Written as DNA, the CDR3 is TGCAGCGCAGAACTAGGCCGGTTTCCTTCCTACGAGCAGTACTTC.